This T cell receptor beta chain is from a study of response to subunit inactivated influenza vaccine. Study findings and constraints: Authors suggested each seasonal influenza vaccination recruits few new T cells.

The CDR3 contains 13 residues. Trimming pared 4 bases from V and 0 bases from J, leaving 4 bases between. CDR1 SGHKS and CDR2 YYEKEE come from the germline V gene (reference sequence). One entry per CDR3 protein, called by TCRdb with MiXCR from the RT-PCR reads. The table has 500,000 to 600,000 distinct CDR3 sequences, around 15% seen once. This clonotype was seen at least ten times. Its target is unknown. The origin of this receptor is a middle-aged man who received an inactivated influenza vaccine. Source: PBMCs from blood, taken approximately 13 days after vaccination. The chain has TRBV5-5 and TRBJ1-4; D remains ambiguous. CDR3 nucleotides: TGTGCCAGCAGCACCCCAACTAATGAAAAACTGTTTTTT. Protein product: CASSTPTNEKLFF.